This T cell receptor beta chain comes out of a study of response to subunit inactivated influenza vaccine. The CDR3 contains 14 residues. Germline CDR1 SGHRS, CDR2 YFSETQ. Trimming took off 5 bases at V and 5 bases at J, with 16 bases between the two ends. This clonotype has more than one count but fewer than ten. Its antigen is not known. TCRdb called the RT-PCR reads again in MiXCR, with one record for every CDR3 protein. The sample lists 750,000 to 850,000 distinct CDR3 sequences, approximately 17% occurring once. Study-wide points: With each seasonal influenza vaccination, the authors suggested, few new T cells are recruited.

The material sequenced was PBMCs from blood, taken less than 6 days after vaccination. The chain has TRBV5-1 and TRBJ1-1; D possibly corresponds to TRBD1 (5 bases). This sequence originates from a man aged 50-60 years who received an inactivated influenza vaccine. The CDR3 reads CASRLLGARTEAFF. DNA of the CDR3: TGCGCCAGCAGGCTTCTTGGGGCCCGGACTGAAGCTTTCTTT.